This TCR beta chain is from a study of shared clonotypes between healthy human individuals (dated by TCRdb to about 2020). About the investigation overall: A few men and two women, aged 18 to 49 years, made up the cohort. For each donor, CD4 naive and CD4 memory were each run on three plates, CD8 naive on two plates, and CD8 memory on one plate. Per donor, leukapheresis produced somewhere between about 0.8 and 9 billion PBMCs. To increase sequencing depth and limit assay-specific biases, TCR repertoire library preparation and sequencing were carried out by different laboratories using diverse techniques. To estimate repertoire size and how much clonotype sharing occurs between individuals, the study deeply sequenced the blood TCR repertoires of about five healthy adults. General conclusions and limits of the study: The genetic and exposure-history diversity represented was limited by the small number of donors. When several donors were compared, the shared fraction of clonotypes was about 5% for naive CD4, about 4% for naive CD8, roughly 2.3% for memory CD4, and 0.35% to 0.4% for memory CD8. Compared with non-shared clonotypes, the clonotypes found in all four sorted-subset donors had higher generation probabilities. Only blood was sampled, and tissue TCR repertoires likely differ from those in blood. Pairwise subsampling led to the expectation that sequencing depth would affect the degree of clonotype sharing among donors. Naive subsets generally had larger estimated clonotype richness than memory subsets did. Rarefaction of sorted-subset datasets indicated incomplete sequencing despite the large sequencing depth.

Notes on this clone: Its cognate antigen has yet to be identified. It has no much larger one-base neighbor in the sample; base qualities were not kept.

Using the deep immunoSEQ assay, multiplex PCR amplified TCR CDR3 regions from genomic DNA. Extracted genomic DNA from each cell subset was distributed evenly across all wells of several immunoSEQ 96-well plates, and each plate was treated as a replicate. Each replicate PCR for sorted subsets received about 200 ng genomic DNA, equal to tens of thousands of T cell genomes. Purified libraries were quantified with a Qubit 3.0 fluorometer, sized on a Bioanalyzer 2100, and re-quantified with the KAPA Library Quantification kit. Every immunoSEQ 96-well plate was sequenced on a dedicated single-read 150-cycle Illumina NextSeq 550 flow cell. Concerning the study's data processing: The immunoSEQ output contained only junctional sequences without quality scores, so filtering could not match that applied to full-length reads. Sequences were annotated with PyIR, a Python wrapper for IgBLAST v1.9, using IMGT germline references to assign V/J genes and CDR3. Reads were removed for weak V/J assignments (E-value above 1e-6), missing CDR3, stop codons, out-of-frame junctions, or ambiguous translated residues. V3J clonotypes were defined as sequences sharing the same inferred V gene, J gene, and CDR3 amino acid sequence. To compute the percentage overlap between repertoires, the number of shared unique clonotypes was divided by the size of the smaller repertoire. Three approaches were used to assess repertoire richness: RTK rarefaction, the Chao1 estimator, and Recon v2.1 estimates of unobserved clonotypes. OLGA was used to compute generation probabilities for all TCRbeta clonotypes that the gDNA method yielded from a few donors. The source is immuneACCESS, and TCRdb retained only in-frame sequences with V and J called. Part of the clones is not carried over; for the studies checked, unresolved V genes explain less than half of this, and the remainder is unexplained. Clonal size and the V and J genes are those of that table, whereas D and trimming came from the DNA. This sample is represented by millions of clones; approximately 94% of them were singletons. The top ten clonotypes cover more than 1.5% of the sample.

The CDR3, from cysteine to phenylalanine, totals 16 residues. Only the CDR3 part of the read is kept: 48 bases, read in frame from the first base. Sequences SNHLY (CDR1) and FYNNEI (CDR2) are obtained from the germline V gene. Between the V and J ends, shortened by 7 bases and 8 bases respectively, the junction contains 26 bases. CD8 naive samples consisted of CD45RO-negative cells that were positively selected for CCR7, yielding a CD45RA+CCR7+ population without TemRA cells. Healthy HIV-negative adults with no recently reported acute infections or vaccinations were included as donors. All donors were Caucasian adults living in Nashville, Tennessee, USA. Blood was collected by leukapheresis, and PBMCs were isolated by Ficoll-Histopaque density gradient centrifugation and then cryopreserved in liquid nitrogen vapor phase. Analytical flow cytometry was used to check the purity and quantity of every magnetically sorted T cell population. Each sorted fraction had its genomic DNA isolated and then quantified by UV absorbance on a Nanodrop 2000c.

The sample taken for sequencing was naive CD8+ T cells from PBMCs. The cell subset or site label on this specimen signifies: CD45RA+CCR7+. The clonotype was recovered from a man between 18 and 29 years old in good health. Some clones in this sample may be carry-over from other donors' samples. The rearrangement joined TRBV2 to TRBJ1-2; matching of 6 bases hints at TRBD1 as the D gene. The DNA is TGTGCCAGCACCTCCCCCACGAGGAACAGGGAGGGAGGCTACACCTTC. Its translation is CASTSPTRNREGGYTF. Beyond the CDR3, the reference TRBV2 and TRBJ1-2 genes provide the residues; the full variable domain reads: EPEVTQTPSHQVTQMGQEVILRCVPISNHLYFYWYRQILGQKVEFLVSFYNNEISEKSEIFDDQFSVERPDGSNFTLKIRSTKLEDSAMYFCASTSPTRNREGGYTFGSGTRLTVV.